This entry describes one T cell receptor beta chain. Its antigen is currently unknown. The sample belongs to a study of cytomegalovirus exposure and HLA in healthy donors. Study-wide findings and caveats: Later, an analysis found that TCR clusters from the first cohort tended to co-occur in the approximately 130 validation repertoires. The study designated 164 TCR beta chains cytomegalovirus-associated.

This CDR3 region has 13 residues. The V gene's germline CDR1 is MNHEY and CDR2 SVGAGI. Between the trimmed V and J ends, which lost 8 bases and 3 bases, there was a span of 14 bases. The table came from immunoSEQ multiplex PCR; TCRdb's copy has only in-frame clones and leaves some out. The repertoire holds 220,000 or so clones, about nine tenths seen once, with about 2% in the top ten. The source material was PBMCs. J is TRBJ2-7 and V is TRBV6-5, with a tentative D call TRBD2 (5 bases). The TCR comes from a woman younger than 30 in good health and CMV-seropositive. In DNA form, the CDR3 reads TGTGCCAGCGCAATCCTCCGGGACTACGAGCAGTACTTC. Protein sequence: CASAILRDYEQYF.